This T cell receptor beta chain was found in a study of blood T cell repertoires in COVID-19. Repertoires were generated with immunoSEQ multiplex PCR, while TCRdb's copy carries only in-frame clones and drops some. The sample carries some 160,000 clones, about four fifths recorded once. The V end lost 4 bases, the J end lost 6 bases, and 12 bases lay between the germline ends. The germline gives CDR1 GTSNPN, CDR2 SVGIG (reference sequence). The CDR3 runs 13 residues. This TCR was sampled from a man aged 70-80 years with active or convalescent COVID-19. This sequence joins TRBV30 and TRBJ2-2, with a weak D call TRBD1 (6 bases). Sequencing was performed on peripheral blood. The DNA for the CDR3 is TGTGCCTGGAACTCACAGGGCGCCGGGGAGCTGTTTTTT. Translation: CAWNSQGAGELFF.